The 20 T cell receptor beta chains given below trace back to one sample, sequenced in a study of T cell responses to AZD1222 COVID-19 vaccine. Here immunoSEQ multiplex PCR was the method, and the copy in TCRdb shows in-frame clones only, minus some. The table records 150,000 to 200,000 clones, roughly nine tenths of them present only once. Source: peripheral blood, taken 28 days after the second AZD1222 dose. Every receptor here comes from an adult who received the AZD1222 COVID-19 vaccine.

The chain carries TRBV4-1 and TRBJ1-1; 7 nucleotides agree with TRBD1. Germline-derived CDR1 and CDR2 are MGHRA and YSYEKL. This CDR3 has 15 amino acids. V shed 4 bases, J shed 1 base, and the junction held 6 bases outside the gene matches. The CDR3 reads CASSPQGGWNTEAFF. The CDR3 DNA is TGCGCCAGCAGCCCGCAGGGGGGCTGGAACACTGAAGCTTTCTTT.

The gene calls are TRBV19 and TRBJ1-5; no firm D call. Per the germline V gene, CDR1 is LNHDA and CDR2 is SQIVND (reference sequence). CDR3 length equals 17 residues. Trimming cost V 6 bases and J 1 base, with 19 bases left between them. The CDR3 spells CASRHSTASDSNQPQHF. In nucleotides, the CDR3 is TGTGCCAGTAGACATAGCACCGCAAGTGACAGCAATCAGCCCCAGCATTTT.

The V call is TRBV5-4, the J call TRBJ1-1, with 9 bases aligning to TRBD1. The CDR3 extends over 15 amino acids. Germline CDR1 and CDR2: SGHNT and YYREEE (reference sequence). Germline trimming cut 5 bases from V and 5 bases from J; bases unmatched to any gene: 10. CDR3 nucleotides: TGTGCCAGCAGACCGGACAGGGGAAGTTTTACTGAAGCTTTCTTT. Amino acid sequence: CASRPDRGSFTEAFF.

V usage is TRBV9 and J usage is TRBJ1-2; tentative D call: TRBD1 (5 bases). CDR3 length: 13 residues. V gave up 1 base and J gave up 2 bases, with 6 bases separating them. Germline CDR1 and CDR2: SGDLS and YYNGEE. CDR3 amino acids: CASSVRGNYGYTF. In nucleotides, the CDR3 is TGTGCCAGCAGCGTACGGGGGAACTATGGCTACACCTTC.

The chain couples TRBV10-2 to TRBJ2-1; a possible D gene is TRBD2 (6 bases). V lost 5 bases and J lost 3, with 8 bases in between. CDR1 WSHSY and CDR2 SAAADI come from the germline V gene. This CDR3 is 13 amino acids long. The CDR3 coding sequence is TGCGCCAGCAGTCCGACTAGCTACAATGAGCAGTTCTTC. It codes for CASSPTSYNEQFF.

This rearrangement joins TRBV7-8 to TRBJ1-5, with D hard to call. The CDR3 is 16 amino acids. V dropped 2 bases and J dropped 1 base, with 12 bases sitting between them. Looked up from germline, CDR1 is SGHVS and CDR2 is FQNEAQ. CDR3 residues: CASSLRDRVSNQPQHF. The CDR3 bases are TGTGCCAGCAGCTTACGGGATAGGGTGAGCAATCAGCCCCAGCATTTT.

The CDR3 loop reads CASSEGSGGGQPQHF. The CDR3 bases are TGTGCCAGCAGTGAAGGCTCGGGGGGCGGTCAGCCCCAGCATTTT. The chain has TRBV6-1 and TRBJ1-5; D is possibly TRBD1 (6 bases). Germline V lookup: CDR1 MNHNS, CDR2 SASEGT. The CDR3 spans 15 residues. V was clipped by 1 base and J by 6 bases, with 13 bases between them.

The rearrangement uses TRBV15 and TRBJ1-4; maybe TRBD1 (6 bases). Deletions cut 0 bases from V and 0 bases from J, with 14 bases between. The V gene's germline CDR1 is LNHNV and CDR2 YYDKDF (reference sequence). There are 18 residues in the CDR3. CDR3 sequence: CATSRELQGIATNEKLFF. The CDR3 DNA reads as TGTGCCACCAGCAGAGAATTGCAGGGGATTGCAACTAATGAAAAACTGTTTTTT.

This clone is a singleton in its sample. This rearrangement joins TRBV7-9 to TRBJ2-7; D gene ambiguous. The germline V and J ends were trimmed by 5 bases and 2 bases, with 10 bases remaining between them. The CDR3 is 13 residues long. CDR1 SEHNR and CDR2 FQNEAQ come from the germline V gene (reference sequence). The CDR3 DNA reads as TGTGCCAGCAGCGACGACAAGACCTACGAGCAGTACTTC. Its protein product is CASSDDKTYEQYF. The full variable domain, in which reference TRBV7-9 and TRBJ2-7 provide the parts outside the CDR3, is DTGVSQNPRHKITKRGQNVTFRCDPISEHNRLYWYRQTLGQGPEFLTYFQNEAQLEKSRLLSDRFSAERPKGSFSTLEIQRTEQGDSAMYLCASSDDKTYEQYFGPGTRLTVT.

The chain joins TRBV6-6 to TRBJ2-1; D not resolved. The length of the CDR3 is 11 residues. CDR1 and CDR2 (germline): MNHNY, SVGAGI (reference sequence). Trimming removed 5 bases from V and 5 bases from J, with 4 bases in between. In nucleotides, the CDR3 is TGTGCCAGCAGTAGGGACAATGAGCAGTTCTTC. Its translation is CASSRDNEQFF.

The CDR3 nucleotides are TGTGCCAGCAGCCCCACAGGGGGCCGTGGCTACACCTTC. This gives the protein CASSPTGGRGYTF. The chain is built from TRBV6-2 or TRBV6-3 and TRBJ1-2, with 9 positions matching TRBD1. The CDR3 runs 13 residues. Looked up from germline, CDR1 is MNHEY and CDR2 is SVGEGT. V lost 6 bases to trimming and J lost 7 bases; unmatched junction nucleotides: 6.

CDR3 in amino acids: CASSYLPDSYGYTF. In nucleotides, the CDR3 is TGTGCCAGCAGCTACCTTCCGGACAGCTATGGCTACACCTTC. The chain employs TRBV11-2 and TRBJ1-2, with D maybe TRBD1 (6 bases). The V end lost 4 bases, the J end lost 4 bases, and 13 bases lay between the germline ends. Germline assignment: CDR1 SGHAT and CDR2 FQNNGV. The CDR3 totals 14 residues.

The chain joins TRBV10-3 to TRBJ1-1; 11 nucleotides align to TRBD1. The CDR3 runs to 17 residues. The V gene's germline CDR1 is ENHRY and CDR2 SYGVKD. Trimming cost V 3 bases and J 1 base; bases outside gene matches: 7. CDR3 DNA sequence: TGTGCCATCAGTGATACTCCGGGACAGGGGGGGAACACTGAAGCTTTCTTT. Translation gives CAISDTPGQGGNTEAFF.

The chain joins TRBV19 to TRBJ1-1; D is undetermined. Germline CDR1 is LNHDA and CDR2 is SQIVND (reference sequence). The V end was cut by 4 bases, the J end by 1 base, with 7 bases between. This CDR3 spans 13 amino acids. CDR3 residues: CASSSLKNTEAFF. The CDR3 DNA reads as TGTGCCAGTAGTAGTCTCAAGAACACTGAAGCTTTCTTT.

This clone appeared once. The chain uses TRBV7-9 and TRBJ1-4; D not resolved. The CDR3 extends over 15 amino acids. V lost 5 bases, J lost 8 bases, and 18 bases lay in between. The V gene's germline CDR1 is SEHNR and CDR2 FQNEAQ (reference sequence). The CDR3 DNA sequence: TGTGCCAGCAGCCCGACTAATTCGCTCGGAGAAAAACTGTTTTTT. Its translation: CASSPTNSLGEKLFF. The variable domain in full, with the rest retrieved from reference TRBV7-9 and TRBJ1-4, is DTGVSQNPRHKITKRGQNVTFRCDPISEHNRLYWYRQTLGQGPEFLTYFQNEAQLEKSRLLSDRFSAERPKGSFSTLEIQRTEQGDSAMYLCASSPTNSLGEKLFFGSGTQLSVL.

This chain uses TRBV2 with TRBJ2-2; 7 bases fit TRBD2. This CDR3 is built from 16 residues. CDR1 and CDR2 (germline): SNHLY, FYNNEI. J lost 4 bases, V lost 6 bases, and 11 bases had no gene match. The DNA for the CDR3 is TGTGCCAGCAGGGCAGCGGGACTTTTTTCCACCGGGGAGCTGTTTTTT. Its translation is CASRAAGLFSTGELFF.

The chain links TRBV2 to TRBJ1-2, with D tentatively TRBD1 (6 bases). This CDR3 has 14 amino acids. Germline loops: CDR1 SNHLY, CDR2 FYNNEI. V shed 4 bases and J shed 2 bases, with 11 bases lying between them. The CDR3 nucleotides are TGTGCCAGCAGTGTTCTAGGACAGAACTATGGCTACACCTTC. Translation: CASSVLGQNYGYTF.

The chain uses TRBV5-1 and TRBJ2-5; TRBD2 is a possible D gene (5 bases). Germline CDR1 SGHRS, CDR2 YFSETQ. The CDR3 is 14 residues long. V was trimmed by 1 base and J by 1 base, leaving 8 bases between them. CDR3 loop: CASSLSGSQETQYF. The CDR3 nucleotides read TGCGCCAGCAGCTTGTCGGGAAGCCAAGAGACCCAGTACTTC.

V and J are TRBV7-9 and TRBJ2-1; TRBD1 aligns across 12 bases. V lost 4 bases to trimming and J lost 8 bases; unmatched junction nucleotides: 6. The CDR3 sequence is 15 residues long. Germline V lookup: CDR1 SEHNR, CDR2 FQNEAQ (reference sequence). DNA for the CDR3: TGTGCCAGCAGCTCCGGGACAGGGGGCGGGGATGAGCAGTTCTTC. Its protein product is CASSSGTGGGDEQFF. The full variable domain, completed using reference TRBV7-9 and TRBJ2-1, is DTGVSQNPRHKITKRGQNVTFRCDPISEHNRLYWYRQTLGQGPEFLTYFQNEAQLEKSRLLSDRFSAERPKGSFSTLEIQRTEQGDSAMYLCASSSGTGGGDEQFFGPGTRLTVL.

This clone was counted a few times. The chain couples TRBV2 to TRBJ1-2; TRBD1 aligns across 8 bases. This CDR3 has 13 residues. Germline lookup yields CDR1 SNHLY and CDR2 FYNNEI. V trimming: 6 bases; J trimming: 5 bases; junction bases outside the gene matches: 5. CDR3 bases: TGTGCCAGCAGCGGACAGGGCGGGTATGGCTACACCTTC. The encoded protein is CASSGQGGYGYTF.